The 27 T cell receptor beta chains below were found in one sample sequenced in a study of blood T cells in healthy people across ages. It was with a sample-barcoded 5' primer and a J-beta primer mix that a second PCR of roughly 6 to 11 cycles was run. From the 5' RACE reads, TCRdb called clonotypes with MiXCR, one entry per CDR3 protein. The data show over 700,000 distinct CDR3 sequences, about 25% seen once. This same sample was also part of a study on T cells of mothers and their children.

Sequenced material: blood. These receptors were taken from a boy younger than 18 in good health.

This chain links TRBV13 with TRBJ2-2; possible D gene TRBD2, 5 bases. Trimming stripped 5 bases from V and 6 bases from J, with 7 bases between. Per germline, CDR1 PRHDT and CDR2 FYEKMQ (reference sequence). CDR3 size: 12 residues. The CDR3 here is CASSRRPGELFF. In DNA form, the CDR3 reads TGTGCCAGCAGCCGGAGGCCCGGGGAGCTGTTTTTT.

This clonotype was detected a few times. The chain joins TRBV12-3 or TRBV12-4 to TRBJ2-2, with unresolved D. The CDR3 loop spans 14 amino acids. V gave up 3 bases and J gave up 4 bases, with 9 bases separating them. The CDR3 protein is CASSFLRLTGELFF. The CDR3 DNA reads TGTGCCAGCAGTTTTCTAAGGCTCACCGGGGAGCTGTTTTTT.

The chain is built from TRBV7-2 and TRBJ1-4, with a weak D call TRBD1 (5 bases). This CDR3 has 15 residues. V lost 2 bases to trimming and J lost 13 bases, with 20 bases between them. From germline, CDR1 is SGHTA and CDR2 FQGNSA. In nucleotides, the CDR3 is TGTGCCAGCAGCTTAACGTGGCAGGGTTCATTACGACTGTTTTTT. Its translation is CASSLTWQGSLRLFF.

The rearrangement uses TRBV11-2 and TRBJ2-7; tentatively, D is TRBD1 or TRBD2 (6 bases each). The germline V gene encodes CDR1 SGHAT and CDR2 FQNNGV. The CDR3 is made up of 14 amino acids. V lost 5 bases to trimming and J lost 0 bases, with 11 bases between them. For the CDR3, the DNA is TGTGCCAGCAGCCCCGGGGGCGACTCCTACGAGCAGTACTTC. It is translated as CASSPGGDSYEQYF.

The chain couples TRBV11-2 to TRBJ1-2, with D possibly matching TRBD1 (5 bases). Germline CDR1 is SGHAT and CDR2 is FQNNGV. V was pared by 5 bases and J by 6 bases, with 13 bases between. The CDR3 totals 13 residues. The CDR3 nucleotides are TGTGCCAGCAGCCTGGGGGGGATAAATGGCTACACCTTC. Protein: CASSLGGINGYTF.

This chain connects TRBV7-3 to TRBJ2-7; 7 nucleotides match TRBD2. V gave up 0 bases and J gave up 6 bases; unmatched junction bases: 5. CDR3 size: 14 residues. Germline lookup yields CDR1 SGHTA and CDR2 FQGTGA. CDR3 region: CASSLTPGGGEQYF. CDR3 nucleotide sequence: TGTGCCAGCAGCTTAACGCCGGGAGGAGGCGAGCAGTACTTC.

The V gene is TRBV7-9, the J gene TRBJ2-7; 7 bases are shared with TRBD1. The CDR3 loop spans 14 amino acids. Trimming took 5 bases from V and 3 from J; bases not matched to a gene: 7. Germline values: CDR1 SEHNR, CDR2 FQNEAQ (reference sequence). CDR3 loop: CASSARDSDYEQYF. In DNA form, the CDR3 reads TGTGCCAGCAGCGCCCGGGACAGCGACTACGAGCAGTACTTC.

This clonotype appeared a few times. V and J are TRBV5-1 and TRBJ2-2; D is unclear. Per the germline V gene, CDR1 is SGHRS and CDR2 is YFSETQ. This CDR3 region has 14 residues. Trimming shortened V by 4 bases and J by 6 bases, and 13 bases separated the two germline ends. The CDR3 DNA sequence: TGCGCCAGCAGCCCCCATTTGGGCGCCGGGGAGCTGTTTTTT. Translating gives CASSPHLGAGELFF. The variable domain in full, with the rest retrieved from reference TRBV5-1 and TRBJ2-2, is KAGVTQTPRYLIKTRGQQVTLSCSPISGHRSVSWYQQTPGQGLQFLFEYFSETQRNKGNFPGRFSGRQFSNSRSEMNVSTLELGDSALYLCASSPHLGAGELFFGEGSRLTVL.

The gene calls are TRBV9 and TRBJ2-7; 9 positions match TRBD1. J lost 3 bases, V lost 3 bases, and 10 bases had no gene match. The CDR3 spans 16 residues. Germline assignment: CDR1 SGDLS and CDR2 YYNGEE. Written as DNA, the CDR3 is TGTGCCAGCAGCGGTCAGACGGACAGGGGAGGCTACGAGCAGTACTTC. This gives the protein CASSGQTDRGGYEQYF.

V and J are TRBV3-1 and TRBJ2-1, with 8 bases that match TRBD2. The trim removed 4 bases at V and 6 bases at J, leaving 11 bases unmatched. The CDR3 covers 16 residues. Germline CDR1 LGHDT, CDR2 YNNKEL (reference sequence). DNA for the CDR3: TGTGCCAGCAGCCCTTACGCGGGGGGCCAAGGCAATGAGCAGTTCTTC. It is translated as CASSPYAGGQGNEQFF.

This chain joins TRBV7-9 and TRBJ2-1; no clear D. V gave up 4 bases and J gave up 9 bases, with 19 bases separating them. CDR3 length: 15 residues. Looked up from germline, CDR1 is SEHNR and CDR2 is FQNEAQ (reference sequence). DNA of the CDR3: TGTGCCAGCAGCTCCCCGTCAGACGGGTACGGTGAGCAGTTCTTC. Translated: CASSSPSDGYGEQFF.

Details on this clonotype: A much larger clone differs from this one at a single base, so this may be a read error. The V call is TRBV7-9, the J call TRBJ2-5, with a tentative D call TRBD2 (7 bases). The J call could be wrong; TRBJ2-7 is a better fit for the DNA end. The germline gives CDR1 SEHNR, CDR2 FQNEAQ (reference sequence). This CDR3 has 15 residues. The CDR3 reads CASSSHRERDYEQYF. The CDR3 DNA reads TGTGCCAGCAGCTCGCACAGGGAGCGGGACTACGAGCAGTACTTC.

V gene TRBV12-3 or TRBV12-4 combines with J gene TRBJ2-5; 7 bases match TRBD2. The V segment lost 6 bases and the J segment 0 bases; nucleotides outside the gene matches: 1. This CDR3 is built from 13 residues. CDR3 region: CASRGGNQETQYF. The CDR3 nucleotides are TGTGCCAGCAGGGGGGGGAACCAAGAGACCCAGTACTTC.

The chain joins TRBV6-1 to TRBJ2-5; perhaps D is TRBD1 or TRBD2 (5 bases each). CDR3 length equals 11 residues. The germline CDR1 and CDR2 sequences are MNHNS and SASEGT. Trimming pared 10 bases from V and 5 bases from J, leaving 11 bases between. CDR3 loop: CATDGAETQYF. The CDR3 DNA sequence: TGTGCCACCGACGGGGCCGAGACCCAGTACTTC.

This clonotype was counted a few times. A read error may produce the germline difference seen at one junction end. The chain couples TRBV7-7 to TRBJ2-1, with 8 bases fitting TRBD2. The CDR3 length is 16 residues. Germline V gives CDR1 SSHAT, CDR2 FNYEAQ (reference sequence). CDR3 sequence reads: CASSPGRGTRIDEQFF. CDR3 nucleotide sequence: TGTGCTAGCAGCCCCGGGCGGGGGACTAGGATTGATGAGCAGTTCTTC.

The genes are TRBV6-2 or TRBV6-3 and TRBJ2-1; tentatively, D is TRBD1 (5 bases). The CDR3 consists of 15 residues. Trimming took off 6 bases at V and 5 bases at J, with 17 bases between the two ends. Germline loops: CDR1 MNHEY, CDR2 SVGEGT. The CDR3 DNA reads as TGTGCCAGCAGCCCGATCAGGGCGACCGACAATGAGCAGTTCTTC. Its translation is CASSPIRATDNEQFF.

The chain recombines TRBV5-1 with TRBJ2-2; D not resolved. Deletions cut 4 bases from V and 3 bases from J, with 16 bases between. CDR3 length: 16 residues. Looked up from germline, CDR1 is SGHRS and CDR2 is YFSETQ. CDR3 protein: CASSPWGRRYTGELFF. DNA for the CDR3: TGCGCCAGCAGCCCCTGGGGTAGAAGGTACACCGGGGAGCTGTTTTTT.

This clonotype was counted only a few times. The genes are TRBV6-1 and TRBJ2-3; TRBD1 agrees at 11 bases. Germline-derived CDR1 and CDR2 are MNHNS and SASEGT. With 3 bases clipped from V and 4 bases from J, the junction kept 0 bases outside the gene matches. The CDR3 length is 14 residues. CDR3 sequence reads: CASSEDRGPDTQYF. In DNA, the CDR3 is TGTGCCAGCAGTGAGGACAGGGGGCCAGATACGCAGTATTTT.

This clonotype was seen more than once but under ten times. V and J are TRBV6-5 and TRBJ2-3, with TRBD2 matching over 9 bases. Germline V lookup: CDR1 MNHEY, CDR2 SVGAGI. Trimming at V came to 2 bases and at J to 1 base, leaving 1 base not matched to a gene. The CDR3 sequence is 15 residues long. For the CDR3, the DNA is TGTGCCAGCAGTTACGCTAGCGGGGGCACAGATACGCAGTATTTT. Translating it yields CASSYASGGTDTQYF.

There are a few counts of this clonotype. The rearrangement joins TRBV7-9 to TRBJ2-6; D ambiguous. CDR3 length: 14 amino acids. Germline V gene data show CDR1 as SEHNR and CDR2 as FQNEAQ (reference sequence). The V gene lost 8 bases and the J gene lost 4 bases, with 12 bases spanning the gap. CDR3 sequence reads: CASQKSEGANVLTF. Written as DNA, the CDR3 is TGTGCCAGCCAGAAATCGGAGGGGGCCAACGTCCTGACTTTC.

This clonotype has only a few counts. The V and J genes are TRBV9 and TRBJ2-5; D tentatively reads TRBD1 or TRBD2 (5 bases each). Matching the DNA end better, TRBJ2-1 makes the J call doubtful. The germline CDR1 and CDR2 sequences are SGDLS and YYNGEE. The CDR3 consists of 12 residues. In DNA, the CDR3 is TGTGCCAGCAGCGTCAGGGAGCCTGAGCAGTTCTTC. It codes for CASSVREPEQFF.

This clonotype has more than one count but fewer than ten. The V and J genes are TRBV7-6 and TRBJ2-5, with a weak D call TRBD2 (5 bases). CDR3 length: 13 amino acids. The germline gives CDR1 SGHVS, CDR2 FNYEAQ. Trimming cost V 5 bases and J 1 base, with 8 bases left between them. The CDR3 DNA reads as TGTGCCAGCAGCGTAACTAGCCAAGAGACCCAGTACTTC. This encodes CASSVTSQETQYF.

This clonotype showed up just a few times. This rearrangement joins TRBV7-9 to TRBJ2-7; tentative D call: TRBD2 (5 bases). The CDR3 extends over 13 amino acids. Germline V lookup: CDR1 SEHNR, CDR2 FQNEAQ (reference sequence). V lost 8 bases, J lost 0 bases, and 11 bases lay in between. The CDR3 protein is CASEGRSSYEQYF. The CDR3 DNA sequence: TGTGCCAGCGAGGGCAGGAGCTCCTACGAGCAGTACTTC.

V is TRBV15 and J is TRBJ2-5; perhaps TRBD2 as D (5 bases). Germline V lookup: CDR1 LNHNV, CDR2 YYDKDF (reference sequence). The ends were cut back, 3 bases at V and 5 bases at J, with 19 bases in the middle. There are 16 residues in the CDR3. The CDR3 protein is CATSRDLASTVETQYF. The CDR3 DNA follows: TGTGCCACCAGCAGGGACCTAGCTTCGACTGTTGAGACCCAGTACTTC.

This clonotype was found a few times. The chain is built from TRBV12-3 or TRBV12-4 and TRBJ2-6, with TRBD2 identical over 7 bases. Trimming took 6 bases from V and 2 from J; bases not matched to a gene: 7. This CDR3 region has 16 residues. CDR3 amino acids: CASREAGDAGANVLTF. DNA of the CDR3: TGTGCCAGCAGAGAGGCGGGGGATGCTGGGGCCAACGTCCTGACTTTC.

The CDR3 region has the DNA TGTGCCAGCAGCTTGGACAGGGATTCATCACCCCTCCACTTT. Translation: CASSLDRDSSPLHF. V and J are TRBV13 and TRBJ1-6; 8 bases map to TRBD1. CDR1 is PRHDT and CDR2 is FYEKMQ in the germline V gene (reference sequence). V lost 3 bases and J lost 10; bases outside the gene matches: 5. The CDR3 runs to 14 residues. Full variable domain (outside the CDR3, taken from reference TRBV13 and TRBJ1-6): AAGVIQSPRHLIKEKRETATLKCYPIPRHDTVYWYQQGPGQDPQFLISFYEKMQSDKGSIPDRFSAQQFSDYHSELNMSSLELGDSALYFCASSLDRDSSPLHFGNGTRLTVT.

V gene TRBV12-3 or TRBV12-4 combines with J gene TRBJ2-5; 9 bases line up with TRBD2. The tail of the sequence fits TRBJ2-1 better, so the J call may be wrong. CDR3 length: 15 amino acids. The CDR3 DNA reads as TGTGCCAGCAGTTTAATGTCTAGCGGGGCCTTTGAGCAGTTCTTC. Translated: CASSLMSSGAFEQFF.